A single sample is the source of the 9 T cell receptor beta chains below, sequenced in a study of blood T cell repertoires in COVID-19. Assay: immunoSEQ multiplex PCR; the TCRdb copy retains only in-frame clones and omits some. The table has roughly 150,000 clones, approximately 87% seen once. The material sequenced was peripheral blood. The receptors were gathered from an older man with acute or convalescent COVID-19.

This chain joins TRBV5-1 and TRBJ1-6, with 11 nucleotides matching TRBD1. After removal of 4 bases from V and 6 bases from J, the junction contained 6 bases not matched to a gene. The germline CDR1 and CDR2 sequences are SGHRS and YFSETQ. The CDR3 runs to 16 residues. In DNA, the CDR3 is TGCGCCAGCAGCACGGGACAGGGGGAAGGTAATTCACCCCTCCACTTT. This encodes CASSTGQGEGNSPLHF.

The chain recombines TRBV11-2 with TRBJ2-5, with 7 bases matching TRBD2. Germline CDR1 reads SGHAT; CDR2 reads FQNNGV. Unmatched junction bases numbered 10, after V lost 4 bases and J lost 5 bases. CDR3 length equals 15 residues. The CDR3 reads CASSSSSGVRETQYF. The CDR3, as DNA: TGTGCCAGCAGCTCCTCTAGCGGTGTGAGGGAGACCCAGTACTTC.

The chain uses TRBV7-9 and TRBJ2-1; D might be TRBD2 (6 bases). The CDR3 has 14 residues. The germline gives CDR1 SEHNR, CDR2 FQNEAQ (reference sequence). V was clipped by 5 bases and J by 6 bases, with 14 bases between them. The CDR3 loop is CASSLRDFFNEQFF. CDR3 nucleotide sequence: TGTGCCAGCAGCCTACGGGACTTTTTCAATGAGCAGTTCTTC.

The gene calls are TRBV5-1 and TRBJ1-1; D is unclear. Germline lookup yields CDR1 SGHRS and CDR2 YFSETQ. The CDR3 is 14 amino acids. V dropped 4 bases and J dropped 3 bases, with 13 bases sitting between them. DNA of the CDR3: TGCGCCAGCAGCCCTAATTCAATACACACTGAAGCTTTCTTT. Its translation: CASSPNSIHTEAFF.

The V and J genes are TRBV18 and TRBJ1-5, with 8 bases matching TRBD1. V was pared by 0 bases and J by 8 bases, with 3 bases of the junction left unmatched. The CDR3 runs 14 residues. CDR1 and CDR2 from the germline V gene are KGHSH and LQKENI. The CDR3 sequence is CASSPPDRAEPQHF. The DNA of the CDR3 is TGTGCCAGCTCACCACCGGACAGGGCTGAGCCCCAGCATTTT.

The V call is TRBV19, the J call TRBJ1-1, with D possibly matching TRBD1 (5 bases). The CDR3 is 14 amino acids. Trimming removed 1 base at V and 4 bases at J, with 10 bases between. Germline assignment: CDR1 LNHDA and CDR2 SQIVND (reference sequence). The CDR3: CASSIVYGGTEAFF. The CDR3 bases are TGTGCCAGTAGTATAGTGTACGGGGGCACTGAAGCTTTCTTT.

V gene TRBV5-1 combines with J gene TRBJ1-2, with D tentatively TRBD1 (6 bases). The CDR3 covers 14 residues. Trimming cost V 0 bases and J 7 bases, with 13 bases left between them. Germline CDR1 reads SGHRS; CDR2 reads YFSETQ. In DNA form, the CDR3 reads TGCGCCAGCAGCTTGGCCGGACAGCCCCCTGGCTACACCTTC. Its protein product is CASSLAGQPPGYTF.

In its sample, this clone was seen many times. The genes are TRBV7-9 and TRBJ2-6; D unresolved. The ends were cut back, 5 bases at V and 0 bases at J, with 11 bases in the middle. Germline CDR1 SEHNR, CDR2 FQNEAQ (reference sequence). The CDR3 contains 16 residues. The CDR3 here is CASSPHLNSGANVLTF. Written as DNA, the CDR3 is TGTGCCAGCAGCCCCCACTTGAACTCTGGGGCCAACGTCCTGACTTTC.

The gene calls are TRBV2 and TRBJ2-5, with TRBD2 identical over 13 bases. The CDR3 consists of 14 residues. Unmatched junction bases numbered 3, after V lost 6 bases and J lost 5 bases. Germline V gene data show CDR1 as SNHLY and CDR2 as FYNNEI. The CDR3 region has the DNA TGTGCCAGCAGGGGGACTAGCGGGAAGGAGACCCAGTACTTC. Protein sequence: CASRGTSGKETQYF.